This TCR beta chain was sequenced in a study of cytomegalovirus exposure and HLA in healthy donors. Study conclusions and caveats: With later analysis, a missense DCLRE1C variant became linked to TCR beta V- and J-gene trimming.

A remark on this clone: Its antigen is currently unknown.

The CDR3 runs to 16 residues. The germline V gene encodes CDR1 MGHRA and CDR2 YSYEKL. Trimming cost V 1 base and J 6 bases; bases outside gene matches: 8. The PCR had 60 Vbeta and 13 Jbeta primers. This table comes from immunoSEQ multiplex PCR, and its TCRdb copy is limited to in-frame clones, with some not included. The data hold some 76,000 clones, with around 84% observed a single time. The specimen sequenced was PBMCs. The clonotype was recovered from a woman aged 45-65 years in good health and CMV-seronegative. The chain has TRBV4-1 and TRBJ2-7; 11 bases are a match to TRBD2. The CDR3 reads CASSQGLAGGSPEQYF. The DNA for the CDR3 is TGCGCCAGCAGCCAAGGTCTAGCGGGAGGCTCCCCCGAGCAGTACTTC.